In its sample, the clone carrying this T cell receptor beta chain was seen many times. No antigen is known for it. The sample originates from a study of T cell repertoires in cytomegalovirus infection. In the study overall: Both CMV infection and a matching HLA type were indicated by public TCR beta signatures.

Whole-study findings and limits: The ex vivo response was dominated by HLA-C-restricted CMV-specific TCR beta clonotypes. The cumulative frequency of public TCR beta families identified carriers of CMV plus the relevant HLA.

Trimming cost V 0 bases and J 2 bases, with 10 bases left between them. CDR3 length: 15 residues. Germline-derived CDR1 and CDR2 are SGHNT and YYREEE (reference sequence). TCRdb processed the reads anew with MiXCR; each CDR3 protein has one entry. Of about 460,000 distinct CDR3 sequences listed, over 9% are singletons. Material for sequencing was PBMCs. The receptor comes from a human donor in good health (CMV status not recorded). Some clones in this sample may be carry-over from other donors' samples. The chain carries TRBV5-4 and TRBJ2-3, with TRBD2 as a possible D gene (6 bases). Here the CDR3 DNA reads TGTGCCAGCAGCTTGGAGGCTAGCGCCACAGATACGCAGTATTTT. Translation: CASSLEASATDTQYF.